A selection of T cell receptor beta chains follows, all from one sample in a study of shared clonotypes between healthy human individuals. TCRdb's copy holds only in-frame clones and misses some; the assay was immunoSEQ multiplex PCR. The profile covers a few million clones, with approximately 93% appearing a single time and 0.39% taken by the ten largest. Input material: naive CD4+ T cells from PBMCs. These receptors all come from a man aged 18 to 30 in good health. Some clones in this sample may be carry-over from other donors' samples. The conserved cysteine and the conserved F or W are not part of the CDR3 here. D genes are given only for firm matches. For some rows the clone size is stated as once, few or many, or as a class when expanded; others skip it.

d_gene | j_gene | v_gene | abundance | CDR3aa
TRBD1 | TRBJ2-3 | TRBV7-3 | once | ASSDRGSTDTQY
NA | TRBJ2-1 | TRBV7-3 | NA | ASSLKGDINEQF
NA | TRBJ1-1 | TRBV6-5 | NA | ASRLEPATEAF
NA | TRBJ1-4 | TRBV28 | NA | ASSLAGNEKLF
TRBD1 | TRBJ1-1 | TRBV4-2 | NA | ASNFQGGNTEAF
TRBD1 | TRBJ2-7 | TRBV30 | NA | AWTTGGLYEQY
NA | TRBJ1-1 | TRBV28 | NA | ASSLLGTEAF
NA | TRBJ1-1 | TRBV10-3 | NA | AIKIDQYTEAF
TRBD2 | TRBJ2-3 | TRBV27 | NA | ASRGGNTDTQY
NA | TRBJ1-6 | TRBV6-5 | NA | ASSYSRTALNSPLH
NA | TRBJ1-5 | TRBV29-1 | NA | SVVSGGGQPQH
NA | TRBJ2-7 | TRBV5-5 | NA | ASSFIAVYEQY
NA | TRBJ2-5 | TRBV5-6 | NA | ASSYPTVRETQY
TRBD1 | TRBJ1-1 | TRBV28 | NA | ASRNGQEDTEAF
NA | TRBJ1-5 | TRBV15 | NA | ATSRGKRYSNQPQH
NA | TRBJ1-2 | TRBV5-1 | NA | ASTPEGGVYGYT
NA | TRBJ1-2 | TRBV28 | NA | ASSSPGHQVQANYGYT
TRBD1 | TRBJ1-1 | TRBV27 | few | ASSLRPHRGGNTEAF
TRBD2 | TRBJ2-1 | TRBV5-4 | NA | ASRSLAGGSRAYNEQF
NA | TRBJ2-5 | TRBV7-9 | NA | ASKSGAIAVQETQY
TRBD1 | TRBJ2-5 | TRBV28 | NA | ASSLTAQIRGETQY
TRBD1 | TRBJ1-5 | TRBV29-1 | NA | SVAGQDRNQPQH